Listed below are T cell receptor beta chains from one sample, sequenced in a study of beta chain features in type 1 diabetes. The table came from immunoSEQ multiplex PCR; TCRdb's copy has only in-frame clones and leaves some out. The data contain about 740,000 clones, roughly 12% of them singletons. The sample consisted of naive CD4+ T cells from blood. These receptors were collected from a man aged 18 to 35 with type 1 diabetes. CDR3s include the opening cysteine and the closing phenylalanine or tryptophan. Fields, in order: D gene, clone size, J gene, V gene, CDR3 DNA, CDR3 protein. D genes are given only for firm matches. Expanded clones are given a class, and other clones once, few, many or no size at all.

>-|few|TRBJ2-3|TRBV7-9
TGTGCCAGCGTTGGGACAAGTCATAGCACAGATACGCAGTATTTT
CASVGTSHSTDTQYF
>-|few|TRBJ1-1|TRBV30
TGTGCCTGGAGTAGGCGGAACACTGAAGCTTTCTTT
CAWSRRNTEAFF
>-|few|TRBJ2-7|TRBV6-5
TGTGCCAGCAGCCCGCCCGAGCCCAACGAGCAGTACTTC
CASSPPEPNEQYF
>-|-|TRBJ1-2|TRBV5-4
TGTGCCAGCAGCTTGGGAATGGTCTATGGCTACACCTTC
CASSLGMVYGYTF
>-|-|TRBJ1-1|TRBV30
TGTGCCTGGGGATACCAGCTTGAAGCTTTCTTT
CAWGYQLEAFF
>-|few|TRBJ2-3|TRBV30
TGTGCCTGGACCGGGGACGAAGGGATCGATACGCAGTATTTT
CAWTGDEGIDTQYF
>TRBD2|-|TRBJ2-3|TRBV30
TGTGCCTGGACCCTCGGACTAGCGGGGGAAGATACGCAGTATTTT
CAWTLGLAGEDTQYF
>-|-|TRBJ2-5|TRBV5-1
TGCGCCAGCAGGACAGGGACTGACCCTGAGACCCAGTACTTC
CASRTGTDPETQYF
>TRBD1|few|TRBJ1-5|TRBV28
TGTGCCAGCAGTCCATTGACAGGGCTCCAGCCCCAGCATTTT
CASSPLTGLQPQHF
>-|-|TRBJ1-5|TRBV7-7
TGTGCCAGCAGCGCAGGGACGTCTCAGCCCCAGCATTTT
CASSAGTSQPQHF
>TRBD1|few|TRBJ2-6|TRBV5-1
TGCGCCAGCCGGACAGGGACCGGGGCCAACGTCCTGACTTTC
CASRTGTGANVLTF
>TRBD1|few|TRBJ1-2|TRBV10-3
TGTGCCATCAGTTCGATGCAGGGGGCTTCTAACTATGGCTACACCTTC
CAISSMQGASNYGYTF
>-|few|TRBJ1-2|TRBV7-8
TGTGCCAGCAGCTTAGGCACGGCAGAGCCTAACTATGGCTACACCTTC
CASSLGTAEPNYGYTF
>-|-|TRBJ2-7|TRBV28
TGTGCCACCCGGGGGGCAGGGGGCCTTCACGAGCAGTACTTC
CATRGAGGLHEQYF
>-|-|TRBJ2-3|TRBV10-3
TGTGCCATCAGTGAGTCGACAGGTCGGGATACGCAGTATTTT
CAISESTGRDTQYF
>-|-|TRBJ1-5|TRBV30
TGTGCCTGGAGGGGGCAGGGATATCAGCCCCAGCATTTT
CAWRGQGYQPQHF
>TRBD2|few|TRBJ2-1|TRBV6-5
TGTGCCAGCAGTTCGAGCGGGAACTACAATGAGCAGTTCTTC
CASSSSGNYNEQFF
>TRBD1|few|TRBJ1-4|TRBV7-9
TGTGCCAGCAGTCGACAGGGACGCGAAAAACTGTTTTTT
CASSRQGREKLFF
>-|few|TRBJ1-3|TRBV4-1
TGCGCCAGCAGCCAAGACCTCGTGACCTATAGGGGCTCTGGAAACACCATATATTTT
CASSQDLVTYRGSGNTIYF
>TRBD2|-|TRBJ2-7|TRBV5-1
TGCGCCAGCAGCTTGGCCAGCACTAGCGGCCAGCTCGAGCAGTACTTC
CASSLASTSGQLEQYF
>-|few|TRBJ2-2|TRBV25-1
TGTGCCAGCAGTCCCCGAAACACCGGGGAGCTGTTTTTT
CASSPRNTGELFF
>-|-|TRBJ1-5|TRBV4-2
TGTGCCAGCAGCCAAGACCAGCAGCCCCAGCATTTT
CASSQDQQPQHF
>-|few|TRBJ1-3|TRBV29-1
TGCAGCGCTCCGGGACCCCAAGGAAACACCATATATTTT
CSAPGPQGNTIYF
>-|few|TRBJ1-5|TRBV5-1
TGCGCCAGCAGCTTGGAGTCTGGGGGCGGTCAGCCCCAGCATTTT
CASSLESGGGQPQHF
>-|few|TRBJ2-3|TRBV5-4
TGTGCCAGCACCTTGATGAGCACAGATACGCAGTATTTT
CASTLMSTDTQYF
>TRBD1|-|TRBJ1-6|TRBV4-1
TGCGCCAGCAGCCACCCCAGGGGGGAAGGATCACCCCTCCACTTT
CASSHPRGEGSPLHF
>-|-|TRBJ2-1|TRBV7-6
TGTGCCAGCAGTCTTGACGTGGCCTCCTACAATGAGCAGTTCTTC
CASSLDVASYNEQFF
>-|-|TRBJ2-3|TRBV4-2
TGTGCCAGCAGCCAAACCCCCGGGGGCACAGATACGCAGTATTTT
CASSQTPGGTDTQYF
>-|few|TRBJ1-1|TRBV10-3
TGTGCCATCGGGGGATCGGGGACTGAAGCTTTCTTT
CAIGGSGTEAFF
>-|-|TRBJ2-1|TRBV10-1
TGCGCCAGCAGTGAGGCTGAGTACAATGAGCAGTTCTTC
CASSEAEYNEQFF
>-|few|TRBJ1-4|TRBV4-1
TGCGCCAGCAGCCCGGACAGTGCAACTAATGAAAAACTGTTTTTT
CASSPDSATNEKLFF
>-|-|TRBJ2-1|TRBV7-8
TGTGCCAGCAGCTCCCAAGAGGGTCGAGAAGGTCAGTTCTTC
CASSSQEGREGQFF
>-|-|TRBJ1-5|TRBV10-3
TGTGCCAGCACCCCAAACGGGATGGGACAGCCCCAGCATTTT
CASTPNGMGQPQHF
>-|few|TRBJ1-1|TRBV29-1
TGCAGCGTTGAACCGGGGCCCCTGGGCACTGAAGCTTTCTTT
CSVEPGPLGTEAFF
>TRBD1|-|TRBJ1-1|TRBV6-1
TGTGCCAGCAGTGTCGGGCCCCCACAGGGGACCACTGAAGCTTTCTTT
CASSVGPPQGTTEAFF
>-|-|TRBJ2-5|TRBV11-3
TGTGCCAGCAGCCCCGCCAGGGTGGGCCAAGAGACCCAGTACTTC
CASSPARVGQETQYF